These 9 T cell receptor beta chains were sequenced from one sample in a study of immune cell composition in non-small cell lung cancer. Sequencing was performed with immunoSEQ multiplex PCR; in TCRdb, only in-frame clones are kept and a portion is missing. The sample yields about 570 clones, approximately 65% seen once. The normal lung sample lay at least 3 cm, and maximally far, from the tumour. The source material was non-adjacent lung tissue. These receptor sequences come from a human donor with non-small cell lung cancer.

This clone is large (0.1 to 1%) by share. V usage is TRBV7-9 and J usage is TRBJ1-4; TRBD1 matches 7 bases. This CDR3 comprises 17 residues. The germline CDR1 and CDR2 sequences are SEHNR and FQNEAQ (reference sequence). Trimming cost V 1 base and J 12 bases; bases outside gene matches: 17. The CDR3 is CASSLEGASGAKRELFF. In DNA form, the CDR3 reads TGTGCCAGCAGCTTAGAGGGGGCCTCGGGGGCGAAAAGGGAACTGTTTTTT.

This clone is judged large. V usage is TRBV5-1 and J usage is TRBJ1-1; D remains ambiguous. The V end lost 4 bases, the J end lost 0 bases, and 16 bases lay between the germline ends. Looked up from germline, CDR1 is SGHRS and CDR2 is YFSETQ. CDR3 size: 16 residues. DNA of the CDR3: TGCGCCAGCAGCCGCGAGCCCGCGACCTTGAACACTGAAGCTTTCTTT. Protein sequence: CASSREPATLNTEAFF.

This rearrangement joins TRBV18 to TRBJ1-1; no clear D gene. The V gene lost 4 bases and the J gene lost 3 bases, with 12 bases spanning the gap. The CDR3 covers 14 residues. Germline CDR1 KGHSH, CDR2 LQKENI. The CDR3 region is CASSLTGYYTEAFF. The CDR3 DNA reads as TGTGCCAGCTCACTCACGGGGTACTACACTGAAGCTTTCTTT.

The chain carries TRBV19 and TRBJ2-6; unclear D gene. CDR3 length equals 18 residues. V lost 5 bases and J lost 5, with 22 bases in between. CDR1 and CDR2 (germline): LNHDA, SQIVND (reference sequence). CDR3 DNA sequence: TGTGCCAGTAGTGCTTCAGCGACATCACAAAGTCGGGCCAACGTCCTGACTTTC. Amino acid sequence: CASSASATSQSRANVLTF.

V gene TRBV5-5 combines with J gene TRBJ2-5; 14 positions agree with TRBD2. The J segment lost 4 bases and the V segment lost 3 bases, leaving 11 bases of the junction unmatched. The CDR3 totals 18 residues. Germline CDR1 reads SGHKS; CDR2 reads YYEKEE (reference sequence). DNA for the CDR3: TGTGCCAGCAGCTGGGCCCCGACTAGCGGGAGGGCCCGAGAGACCCAGTACTTC. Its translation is CASSWAPTSGRARETQYF.

In DNA form, the CDR3 reads TGTGCCAGCAGCTTAGCTGGGGGTAATGAGCAGTTCTTC. It specifies CASSLAGGNEQFF. The chain links TRBV7-2 to TRBJ2-1; D might be TRBD1 or TRBD2, each matching 5 bases. The V and J ends lost 0 bases and 7 bases respectively, with 7 bases between them. This CDR3 is 13 amino acids long. The V gene's germline CDR1 is SGHTA and CDR2 FQGNSA.

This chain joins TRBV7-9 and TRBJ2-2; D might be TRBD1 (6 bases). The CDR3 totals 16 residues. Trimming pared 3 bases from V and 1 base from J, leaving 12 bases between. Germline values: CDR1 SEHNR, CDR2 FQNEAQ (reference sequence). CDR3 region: CASSFQDRLNTGELFF. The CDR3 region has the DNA TGTGCCAGCAGCTTTCAAGACAGGTTGAACACCGGGGAGCTGTTTTTT. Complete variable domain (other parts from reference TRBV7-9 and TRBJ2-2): DTGVSQNPRHKITKRGQNVTFRCDPISEHNRLYWYRQTLGQGPEFLTYFQNEAQLEKSRLLSDRFSAERPKGSFSTLEIQRTEQGDSAMYLCASSFQDRLNTGELFFGEGSRLTVL.

In DNA, the CDR3 is TGTGCCAGCAGCGGAGGACTAGCGGGGAAGTTCTACGAGCAGTACTTC. Translated: CASSGGLAGKFYEQYF. The gene calls are TRBV5-6 and TRBJ2-7; 12 positions match TRBD2. J gave up 3 bases and V 4 bases, and 8 bases lay outside the gene matches. The CDR3 consists of 16 residues. The germline V gene encodes CDR1 SGHDT and CDR2 YYEEEE. Full variable domain (outside the CDR3, taken from reference TRBV5-6 and TRBJ2-7): DAGVTQSPTHLIKTRGQQVTLRCSPKSGHDTVSWYQQALGQGPQFIFQYYEEEERQRGNFPDRFSGHQFPNYSSELNVNALLLGDSALYLCASSGGLAGKFYEQYFGPGTRLTVT.

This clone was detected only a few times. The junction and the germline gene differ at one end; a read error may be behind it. CDR3 DNA sequence: TGTGCCATCAGTGACGGCCTGCACTATGGCTACACCTTC. Protein: CAISDGLHYGYTF. The rearrangement links TRBV6-1 to TRBJ1-2; D is unresolved. Germline lookup yields CDR1 MNHNS and CDR2 SASEGT. The CDR3 extends over 13 amino acids.